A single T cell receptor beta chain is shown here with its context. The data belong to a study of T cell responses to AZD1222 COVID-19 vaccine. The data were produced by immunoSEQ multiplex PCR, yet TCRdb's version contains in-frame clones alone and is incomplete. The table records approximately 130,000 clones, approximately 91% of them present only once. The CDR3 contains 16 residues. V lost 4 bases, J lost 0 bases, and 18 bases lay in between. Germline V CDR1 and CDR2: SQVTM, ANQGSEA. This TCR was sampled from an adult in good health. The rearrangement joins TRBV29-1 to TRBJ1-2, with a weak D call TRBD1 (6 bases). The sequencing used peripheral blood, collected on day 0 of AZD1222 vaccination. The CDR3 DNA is TGCAGCGTTGGGCCAATACAGGGCCGAGCTAACTATGGCTACACCTTC. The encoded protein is CSVGPIQGRANYGYTF.